These 7 T cell receptor beta chains share one sample of origin, sequenced in a study of cytomegalovirus exposure and HLA in healthy donors. Amplification used 60 Vbeta primers and 13 Jbeta primers. Profiling relied on immunoSEQ multiplex PCR, and the TCRdb table lists in-frame clones only, not all of them. Of 100,000 to 120,000 clones in the sample, about 73% are singletons; the top ten hold 1.3%. The sequencing sample was made of PBMCs. The source of these receptors is a woman aged 25-40 years in good health and CMV-seronegative.

This clone was seen a handful of times. V gene TRBV28 combines with J gene TRBJ2-7; TRBD2 agrees at 10 bases. J lost 0 bases, V lost 8 bases, and 4 bases had no gene match. This CDR3 spans 14 amino acids. CDR1 is MDHEN, CDR2 SYDVKM, per germline. CDR3 in amino acids: CASRAGGPSYEQYF. The CDR3 DNA follows: TGTGCCAGCCGAGCGGGGGGGCCCTCCTACGAGCAGTACTTC.

V and J are TRBV5-1 and TRBJ2-2; tentative D call: TRBD2 (6 bases). Trimming stripped 4 bases from V and 6 bases from J, with 13 bases between. The V gene's germline CDR1 is SGHRS and CDR2 YFSETQ. This CDR3 comprises 14 residues. The CDR3 spells CASSLRRAAGELFF. Here the CDR3 DNA reads TGCGCCAGCAGCCTGAGGAGGGCGGCCGGGGAGCTGTTTTTT.

The chain links TRBV9 to TRBJ2-7; 7 nucleotides agree with TRBD1. Trimming took 4 bases from V and 3 from J; bases not matched to a gene: 13. CDR3 length: 16 amino acids. Germline CDR1 and CDR2: SGDLS and YYNGEE. The CDR3 DNA is TGTGCCAGCAGCCCAATACCGGGGACAGCCGTCTACGAGCAGTACTTC. Protein: CASSPIPGTAVYEQYF. The variable domain in full, completed from reference TRBV9 and TRBJ2-7, reads DSGVTQTPKHLITATGQRVTLRCSPRSGDLSVYWYQQSLDQGLQFLIQYYNGEERAKGNILERFSAQQFPDLHSELNLSSLELGDSALYFCASSPIPGTAVYEQYFGPGTRLTVT.

V is TRBV27 and J is TRBJ1-4; possibly TRBD1 for D (6 bases). V was trimmed by 4 bases and J by 8 bases, leaving 32 bases between them. The CDR3 length is 20 residues. Germline assignment: CDR1 MNHEY and CDR2 SMNVEV (reference sequence). The CDR3 DNA follows: TGTGCCAGCAGTTCCCGCGCCTCGGACGTCGAGATGACAGGTCCCGAAAAACTGTTTTTT. Amino acids: CASSSRASDVEMTGPEKLFF.

This chain connects TRBV30 to TRBJ1-3; D is unresolved. Germline V CDR1 and CDR2: GTSNPN, SVGIG (reference sequence). This CDR3 has 16 residues. The V end was cut by 0 bases, the J end by 3 bases, with 15 bases between. The CDR3 protein is CAWSVPRNMIGNTIYF. The DNA for the CDR3 is TGTGCCTGGAGTGTTCCCAGAAACATGATTGGAAACACCATATATTTT.

The chain recombines TRBV6-1 with TRBJ2-7, with 7 nucleotides matching TRBD1. Per the germline V gene, CDR1 is MNHNS and CDR2 is SASEGT. The J segment lost 4 bases and the V segment lost 2 bases, leaving 11 bases of the junction unmatched. This CDR3 comprises 16 residues. The CDR3 spells CASSETLNRGVYEQYF. In DNA, the CDR3 is TGTGCCAGCAGTGAAACGTTGAACAGGGGTGTATACGAGCAGTACTTC.

The V and J genes are TRBV7-9 and TRBJ2-3; 13 bases are a match to TRBD2. The ends lost 4 bases at V and 0 bases at J; junction bases unmatched: 1. CDR1 is SEHNR and CDR2 is FQNEAQ in the germline V gene (reference sequence). This CDR3 region has 16 residues. As DNA, the CDR3 is TGTGCCAGCAGCTCGGGACTAGCGGGGAGCACAGATACGCAGTATTTT. It codes for CASSSGLAGSTDTQYF.